The T cell receptor (beta chain) described here comes from a study of T-cell memory formation after mild COVID-19 (TCRdb year 2021). Background for the entire study: Most TCR sequence clusters were specific to one of the two donors. The cohort comprised two young, previously healthy adult volunteers, one female and one male. In two donors, T-cell clones that expanded and contracted after mild COVID-19 were followed by sequencing TCRalpha and TCRbeta repertoires longitudinally.

Ficoll-Paque density gradient centrifugation was the method used to isolate PBMCs. This clonotype was picked up a small number of times. Its target antigen remains unknown. No quality values exist for individual bases; no much larger clone is one base distant. The sample was run on an Illumina NovaSeq 6000. cDNA libraries for TCRalpha and TCRbeta were prepared by 5'RACE using constant-segment primers, with sample barcodes and unique molecular identifiers added. Trizol reagent was used to extract RNA from every sample. The libraries were amplified in two PCR steps, and the second step added a second sample barcode and Illumina TruSeq adapters. Libraries were sequenced on an Illumina NovaSeq with 2 x 150 bp paired-end reads. Per the authors' processing: Reads were demultiplexed and collapsed into UMI-guided consensus sequences with migec v1.2.7. Using mixcr v2.1.11, UMI consensuses were aligned to TRA and TRB V and J templates and then assembled into clonotypes. Expanded or contracted clonotypes were those called significant by both edgeR and NoisET, with noise models trained on biological replicates. For edgeR calls, the cutoffs were a false discovery rate-adjusted p below 0.01 and a log2 fold-change threshold of 1. As an exploratory analysis of dynamics, max-normalized trajectories of the 1000 most abundant clonotypes were examined with PCA combined with hierarchical clustering. The CD4 or CD8 phenotype of responding clones was assigned using the separately sequenced CD4+ and CD8+ repertoires. TCRdb itself trimmed the public reads at Q25 with fastp, ran MiXCR and retained productive beta chains. For every CDR3 protein sequence, its rows merge into one entry that carries the most common genes and DNA. In this record, the V and J calls reflect TCRdb's handling and not the investigators' own analysis. This sample comprises fewer than 450,000 distinct CDR3 sequences, 20% to 25% of them detected only once. Together, the top ten hold approximately 13% of the sample.

Overall results and qualifications from the work: Contracting CD4+ clones were located mainly in the CM and EM memory subsets, whereas CD8+ clones were found to be enriched in EMRA. Only a couple of mild cases were covered in the study, and larger cohorts including severe cases with pre-infection samples were considered necessary. From day 15 to 85, contracting clones showed balanced CD4/CD8 phenotypes, whereas a second wave of clones that expanded from day 15 to 37 leaned towards CD4+. SARS-CoV-2 specificity of the second-wave clones peaking on day 37 was not confirmed. Some responding clones were detected in pre-infection memory, which suggested that pre-existing cross-reactive memory T cells had joined the SARS-CoV-2 response.

The CDR3 contains 16 residues, cysteine and phenylalanine counted. Just the 48-base CDR3 DNA is kept, in frame starting at base 1. The CDR1 and CDR2 encoded by the germline V gene (reference sequence) are LNHNV and YYDKDF. V trim: 3 bases; J trim: 0 bases; unmatched bases: 8. The sequence came from an adult woman who had mild COVID-19 (a few samples of this study predate the infection). The sample titles of this study are shuffled in the database, so cell type and time point are left out; the donor was told from shared clones. The rearranged chain carries TRBV15 and TRBJ2-7; a stretch of 7 junction bases matches TRBD2. What was sequenced was PBMCs or a T cell subset sorted from them (not recorded which). The sequenced DNA is TGTGCCACCAGCAGCCCAACTAGCGACAGCTCCTACGAGCAGTACTTC. Its amino acids are CATSSPTSDSSYEQYF.